This T cell receptor (beta chain) was captured in a study of T cells in Graves' hyperthyroidism and ophthalmopathy. The study, taken as a whole, reports: Separating ophthalmopathy from stable hyperthyroidism was achieved by a 13 V-J model.

V dropped 0 bases and J dropped 4 bases, with 2 bases sitting between them. This CDR3 spans 12 amino acids. CDR1 ENHRY and CDR2 SYGVKD come from the germline V gene. At least ten counts were recorded for this clonotype. What it binds is not known. Amplification yielded TCR beta CDR3 regions, with RNA transcripts as the source. First-round RT-PCR targeting the TCR CDR3 was performed with the HTBI primer set. TCRdb reprocessed the multiplex PCR reads with MiXCR, giving one entry per CDR3 protein. The sample includes more than 450,000 distinct CDR3 sequences, around 15% of them seen just once. Sequenced sample: blood. The chain combines TRBV10-3 with TRBJ2-3; D gene unclear. The TCR was taken from a woman between 35 and 50 years old with Graves' hyperthyroidism. Here the CDR3 DNA reads TGTGCCATCAGTGAGTCTGCAGATACGCAGTATTTT. It encodes CAISESADTQYF.